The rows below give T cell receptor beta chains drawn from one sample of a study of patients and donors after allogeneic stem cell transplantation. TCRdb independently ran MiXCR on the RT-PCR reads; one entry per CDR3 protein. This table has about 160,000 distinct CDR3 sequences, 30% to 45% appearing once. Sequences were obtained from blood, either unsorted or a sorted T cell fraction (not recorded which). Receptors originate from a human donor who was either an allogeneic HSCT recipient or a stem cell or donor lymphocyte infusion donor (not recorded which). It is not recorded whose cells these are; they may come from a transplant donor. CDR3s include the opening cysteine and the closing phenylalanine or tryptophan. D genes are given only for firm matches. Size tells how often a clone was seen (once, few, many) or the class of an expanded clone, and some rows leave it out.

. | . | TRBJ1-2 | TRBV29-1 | CSVDSGAIYGYTF | TGCAGCGTTGACTCAGGGGCTATCTATGGCTACACCTTC
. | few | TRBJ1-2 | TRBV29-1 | CSVAGVRDGYTF | TGCAGCGTTGCAGGGGTTCGAGATGGCTACACCTTC
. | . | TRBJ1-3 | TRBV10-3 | CAISETQFSGNTIYF | TGTGCCATCAGTGAGACACAGTTCTCTGGAAACACCATATATTTT
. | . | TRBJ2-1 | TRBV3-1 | CASSQDLAGFLSYNEQFF | TGTGCCAGCAGCCAAGATCTCGCAGGGTTCCTCTCCTACAATGAGCAGTTCTTC
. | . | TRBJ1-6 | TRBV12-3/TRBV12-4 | CASKRTSPTSPLHF | TGTGCCAGCAAGAGGACCAGCCCTACCTCACCCCTCCACTTT
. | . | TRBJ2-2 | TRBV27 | CASSSSENTGELFF | TGTGCCAGCAGTTCCTCAGAGAACACCGGGGAGCTGTTTTTT
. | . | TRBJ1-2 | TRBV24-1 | CATSDMGRNYGYTF | TGTGCCACCAGTGATATGGGACGGAACTATGGCTACACCTTC
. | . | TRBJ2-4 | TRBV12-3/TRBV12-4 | CASSLAGGGKNIQYF | TGTGCCAGCAGTTTGGCTGGGGGAGGCAAAAACATTCAGTACTTC
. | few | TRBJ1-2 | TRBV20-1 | CSAVRDPRGGYTF | TGCAGTGCTGTACGGGACCCGCGGGGAGGCTACACCTTC
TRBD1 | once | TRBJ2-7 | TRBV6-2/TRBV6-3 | CASSYPGGQGGEQYF | TGTGCCAGCAGTTACCCCGGGGGACAGGGAGGCGAGCAGTACTTC
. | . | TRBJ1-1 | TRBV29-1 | CSVEPRGTPANTEAFF | TGCAGCGTTGAGCCCCGGGGGACGCCGGCGAACACTGAAGCTTTCTTT
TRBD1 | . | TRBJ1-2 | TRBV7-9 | CASSRGQHYGYTF | TGTGCCAGCAGCAGGGGACAGCACTATGGCTACACCTTC
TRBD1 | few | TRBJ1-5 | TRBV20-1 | CSARDRVFPSNQPQHF | TGCAGTGCTAGGGACAGGGTCTTCCCTAGCAATCAGCCCCAGCATTTT
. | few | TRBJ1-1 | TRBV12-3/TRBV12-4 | CASSTGSGNTEAFF | TGTGCCAGCAGCACAGGGTCGGGGAACACTGAAGCTTTCTTT
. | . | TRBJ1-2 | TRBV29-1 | CSVEVLPRDGYTF | TGCAGCGTTGAAGTACTACCGCGTGATGGCTACACCTTC
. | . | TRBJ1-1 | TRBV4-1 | CASSQRRNTEAFF | TGCGCCAGCAGCCAAAGGAGGAACACTGAAGCTTTCTTT
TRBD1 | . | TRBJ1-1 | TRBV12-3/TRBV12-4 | CASSSGQTAFF | TGTGCCAGCAGTTCGGGACAGACGGCTTTCTTT
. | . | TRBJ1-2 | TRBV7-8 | CASSLLEGYTF | TGTGCCAGCAGCTTACTAGAGGGCTACACCTTC
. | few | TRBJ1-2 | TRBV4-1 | CASSQVREEYGYTF | TGCGCCAGCAGCCAAGTTAGGGAGGAATATGGCTACACCTTC
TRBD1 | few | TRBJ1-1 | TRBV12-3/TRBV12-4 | CASRGTVNTEAFF | TGTGCCAGCAGAGGGACAGTGAACACTGAAGCTTTCTTT
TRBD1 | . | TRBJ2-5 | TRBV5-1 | CASSSNILTGQETQYF | TGCGCCAGCAGCTCCAATATTCTGACAGGGCAAGAGACCCAGTACTTC
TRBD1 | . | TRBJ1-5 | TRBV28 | CASRSPRTGGNQPQHF | TGTGCCAGCAGGAGCCCCAGGACAGGGGGCAATCAGCCCCAGCATTTT
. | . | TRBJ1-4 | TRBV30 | CAWSPIDSFNEKLFF | TGTGCCTGGAGTCCGATAGACAGCTTTAATGAAAAACTGTTTTTT
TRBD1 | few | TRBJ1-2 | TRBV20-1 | CSARRTGTGDYGYTF | TGCAGTGCTAGGCGAACCGGGACAGGGGACTATGGCTACACCTTC
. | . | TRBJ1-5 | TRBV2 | CASSEGDGSAPQHF | TGTGCCAGCAGTGAGGGGGACGGATCCGCACCCCAGCATTTT
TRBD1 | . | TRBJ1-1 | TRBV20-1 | CSARENSRGHTEAFF | TGCAGTGCTAGAGAAAATTCCAGGGGGCACACTGAAGCTTTCTTT
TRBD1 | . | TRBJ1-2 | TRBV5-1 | CASMSGDSSNYGYTF | TGCGCCAGCATGTCGGGGGACAGCTCGAACTATGGCTACACCTTC
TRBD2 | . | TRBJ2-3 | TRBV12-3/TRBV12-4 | CASSLAWAGGPSDTQYF | TGTGCCAGCAGTTTAGCCTGGGCGGGGGGCCCCTCGGATACGCAGTATTTT
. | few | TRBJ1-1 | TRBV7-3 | CASSFGVAEAFF | TGTGCCAGCAGCTTTGGAGTGGCGGAAGCTTTCTTT
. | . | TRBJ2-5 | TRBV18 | CASSPGRQETQYF | TGTGCCAGCTCACCAGGGCGACAAGAGACCCAGTACTTC
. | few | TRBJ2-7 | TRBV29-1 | CSVKGSSYEQYF | TGCAGCGTTAAAGGAAGCTCCTACGAGCAGTACTTC
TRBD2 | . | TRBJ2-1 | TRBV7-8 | CASSPYRTSGSSSYNEQFF | TGTGCCAGCAGCCCTTATAGGACTAGCGGAAGTTCCTCCTACAATGAGCAGTTCTTC
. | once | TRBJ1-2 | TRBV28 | CASRQGAYGYTF | TGTGCCAGCAGACAGGGAGCCTATGGCTACACCTTC
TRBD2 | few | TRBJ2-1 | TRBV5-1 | CASSLGLAGHYNEQFF | TGCGCCAGCAGCTTGGGCCTAGCGGGCCACTACAATGAGCAGTTCTTC
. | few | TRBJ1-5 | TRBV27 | CASSIGQLSNQPQHF | TGTGCCAGCAGCATAGGACAGCTCAGCAATCAGCCCCAGCATTTT
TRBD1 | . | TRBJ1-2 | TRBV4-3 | CASSQDPPRTGDFYGYTF | TGCGCCAGCAGCCAAGATCCCCCCAGGACAGGGGATTTCTATGGCTACACCTTC
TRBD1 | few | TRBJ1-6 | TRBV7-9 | CASSPEGGLNSPLHF | TGTGCCAGCAGCCCCGAAGGGGGCCTTAATTCACCCCTCCACTTT
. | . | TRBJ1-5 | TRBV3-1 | CASSQEGGLQPQHF | TGTGCCAGCAGCCAAGAGGGGGGGCTGCAGCCCCAGCATTTT
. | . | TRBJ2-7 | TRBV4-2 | CASSQDLSVSSYEQYF | TGTGCCAGCAGCCAAGATCTAAGCGTTAGCTCCTACGAGCAGTACTTC
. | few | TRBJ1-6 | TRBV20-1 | CSAREGGFSPLHF | TGCAGTGCTAGAGAAGGTGGTTTCTCACCCCTCCACTTT
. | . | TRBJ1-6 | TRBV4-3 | CASSQVGWAGNSPLHF | TGCGCCAGCAGCCAAGTCGGGTGGGCAGGTAATTCACCCCTCCACTTT
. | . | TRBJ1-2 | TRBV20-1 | CSVETLQGTYGYTF | TGCAGTGTTGAAACCTTACAGGGAACCTATGGCTACACCTTC
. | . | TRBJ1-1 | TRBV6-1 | CASSMKQMNTEAFF | TGTGCCAGCAGTATGAAACAGATGAACACTGAAGCTTTCTTT
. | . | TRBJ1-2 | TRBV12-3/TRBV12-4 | CASSAQGRYTF | TGTGCCAGCAGTGCCCAGGGTCGGTACACCTTC
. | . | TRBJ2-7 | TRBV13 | CASSLWGAAYEQYF | TGTGCCAGCAGTCTTTGGGGGGCAGCCTACGAGCAGTACTTC
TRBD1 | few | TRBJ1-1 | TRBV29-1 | CSVERTGLIAEAFF | TGCAGCGTTGAGAGGACAGGGTTGATAGCTGAAGCTTTCTTT
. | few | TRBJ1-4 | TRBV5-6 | CASSFRQTNEKLFF | TGTGCCAGCAGCTTCCGACAGACTAATGAAAAACTGTTTTTT
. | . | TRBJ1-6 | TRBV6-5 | CASSRPGRDYNSPLHF | TGTGCCAGCAGTCGGCCGGGTCGGGACTATAATTCACCCCTCCACTTT